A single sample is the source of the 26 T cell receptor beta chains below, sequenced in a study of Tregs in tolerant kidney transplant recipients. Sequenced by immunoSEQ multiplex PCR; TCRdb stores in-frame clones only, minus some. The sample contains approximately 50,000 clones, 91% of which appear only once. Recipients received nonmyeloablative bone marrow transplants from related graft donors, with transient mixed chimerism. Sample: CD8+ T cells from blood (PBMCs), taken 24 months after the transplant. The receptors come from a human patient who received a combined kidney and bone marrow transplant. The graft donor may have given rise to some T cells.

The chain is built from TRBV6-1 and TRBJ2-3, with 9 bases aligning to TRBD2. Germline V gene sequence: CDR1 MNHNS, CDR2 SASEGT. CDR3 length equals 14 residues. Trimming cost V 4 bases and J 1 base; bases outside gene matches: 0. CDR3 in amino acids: CASSGLAGTDTQYF. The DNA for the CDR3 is TGTGCCAGCAGTGGACTAGCGGGCACAGATACGCAGTATTTT.

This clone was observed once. The CDR3 region is CSVERRTGGSFVEQYF. In nucleotides, the CDR3 is TGCAGCGTTGAACGTCGGACAGGGGGATCATTTGTCGAGCAGTACTTC. The V and J genes are TRBV29-1 and TRBJ2-7; 10 positions agree with TRBD1. Germline-derived CDR1 and CDR2 are SQVTM and ANQGSEA. The CDR3 has 16 amino acids. The junction had 13 bases not matched to a gene; V was cut back by 2 bases and J by 6 bases.

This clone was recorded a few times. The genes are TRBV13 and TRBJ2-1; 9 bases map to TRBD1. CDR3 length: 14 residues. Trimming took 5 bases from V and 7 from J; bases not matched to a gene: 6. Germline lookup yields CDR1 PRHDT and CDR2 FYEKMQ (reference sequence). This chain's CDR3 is CASSPRTGANEQFF. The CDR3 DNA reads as TGTGCCAGCAGCCCTCGGACAGGGGCAAATGAGCAGTTCTTC.

The CDR3 region has the DNA TGTGCCAGCAGAGAGGGGGGACTAGCGGGGGTCGAGCAGTACTTC. Translation gives CASREGGLAGVEQYF. The chain links TRBV6-5 to TRBJ2-7; TRBD2 agrees at 14 bases. The CDR3 has 15 amino acids. The V gene end was trimmed by 6 bases and the J gene end by 6 bases; junction bases not matched to a gene: 7. Germline V gives CDR1 MNHEY, CDR2 SVGAGI.

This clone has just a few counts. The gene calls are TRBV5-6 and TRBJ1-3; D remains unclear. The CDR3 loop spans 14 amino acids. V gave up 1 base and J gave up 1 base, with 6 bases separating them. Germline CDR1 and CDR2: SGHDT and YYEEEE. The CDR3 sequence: CASSLFPSGNTIYF. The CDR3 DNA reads TGTGCCAGCAGCTTGTTCCCATCTGGAAACACCATATATTTT.

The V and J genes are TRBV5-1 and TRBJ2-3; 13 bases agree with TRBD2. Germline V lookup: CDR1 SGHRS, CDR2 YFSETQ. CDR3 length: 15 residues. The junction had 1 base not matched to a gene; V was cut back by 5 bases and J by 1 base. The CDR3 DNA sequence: TGCGCCAGCAGAACTAGCGGGGGGGGCACAGATACGCAGTATTTT. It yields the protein CASRTSGGGTDTQYF.

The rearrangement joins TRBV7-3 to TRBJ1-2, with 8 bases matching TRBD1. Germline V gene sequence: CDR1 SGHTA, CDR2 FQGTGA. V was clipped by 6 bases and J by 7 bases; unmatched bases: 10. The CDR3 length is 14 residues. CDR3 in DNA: TGTGCCAGCAGTTATGGCAGGGGGCAGGGTGGCTACACCTTC. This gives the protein CASSYGRGQGGYTF.

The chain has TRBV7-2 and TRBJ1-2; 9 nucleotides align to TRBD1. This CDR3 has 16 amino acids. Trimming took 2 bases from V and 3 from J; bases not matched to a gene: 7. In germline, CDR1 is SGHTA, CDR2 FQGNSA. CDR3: CASSLPRQGDHYGYTF. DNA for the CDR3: TGTGCCAGCAGCTTACCCCGACAGGGGGACCACTATGGCTACACCTTC.

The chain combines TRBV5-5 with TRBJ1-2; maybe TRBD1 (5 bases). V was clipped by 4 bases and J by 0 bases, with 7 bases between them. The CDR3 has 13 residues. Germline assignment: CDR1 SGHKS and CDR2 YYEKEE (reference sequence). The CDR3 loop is CASSGRANYGYTF. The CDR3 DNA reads TGTGCCAGCAGCGGCAGGGCTAACTATGGCTACACCTTC.

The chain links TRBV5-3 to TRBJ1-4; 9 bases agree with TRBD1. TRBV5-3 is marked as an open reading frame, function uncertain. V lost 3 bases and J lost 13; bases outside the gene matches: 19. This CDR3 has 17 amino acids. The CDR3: CARSSSPRYGTGCTLFF. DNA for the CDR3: TGTGCCAGAAGCTCCTCACCCCGATACGGGACAGGGTGTACACTGTTTTTT.

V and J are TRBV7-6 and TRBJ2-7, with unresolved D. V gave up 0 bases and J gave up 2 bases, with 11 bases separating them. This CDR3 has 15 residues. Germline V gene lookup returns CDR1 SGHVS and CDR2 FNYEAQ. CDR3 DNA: TGTGCCAGCAGCTTAGCCACGGGTTCCCCCTACGAGCAGTACTTC. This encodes CASSLATGSPYEQYF.

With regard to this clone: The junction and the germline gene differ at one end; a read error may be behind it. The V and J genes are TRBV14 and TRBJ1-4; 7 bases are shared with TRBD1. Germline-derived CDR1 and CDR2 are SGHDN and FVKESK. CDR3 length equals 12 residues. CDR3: CASSRGTAPGLF. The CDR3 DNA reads TGTGCCAGCAGCCGAGGGACAGCGCCAGGACTTTTT.

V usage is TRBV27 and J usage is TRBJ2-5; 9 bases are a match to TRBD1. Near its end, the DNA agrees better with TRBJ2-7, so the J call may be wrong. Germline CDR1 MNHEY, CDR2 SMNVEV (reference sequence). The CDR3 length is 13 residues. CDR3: CARYRQGVYEQYF. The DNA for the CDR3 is TGTGCCAGATACCGACAGGGGGTCTACGAGCAGTACTTC.

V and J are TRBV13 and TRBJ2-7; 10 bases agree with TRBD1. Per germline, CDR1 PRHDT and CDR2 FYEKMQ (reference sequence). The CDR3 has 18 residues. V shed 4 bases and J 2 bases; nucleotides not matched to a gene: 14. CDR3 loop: CASSSAGQGVWPAYEQYF. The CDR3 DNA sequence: TGTGCCAGCAGCTCCGCCGGACAGGGGGTATGGCCTGCCTACGAGCAGTACTTC.

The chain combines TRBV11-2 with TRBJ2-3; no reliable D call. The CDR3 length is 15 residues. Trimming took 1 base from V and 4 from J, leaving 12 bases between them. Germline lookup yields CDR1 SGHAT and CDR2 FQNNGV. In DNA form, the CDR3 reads TGTGCCAGCAGCTTAGTTGGCGGTAACCCAGATACGCAGTATTTT. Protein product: CASSLVGGNPDTQYF.

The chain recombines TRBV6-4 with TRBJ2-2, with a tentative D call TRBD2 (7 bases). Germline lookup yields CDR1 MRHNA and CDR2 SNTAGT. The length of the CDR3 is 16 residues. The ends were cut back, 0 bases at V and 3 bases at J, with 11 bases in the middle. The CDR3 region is CASSDSAGADTGELFF. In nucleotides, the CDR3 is TGTGCCAGCAGTGACTCGGCGGGGGCGGACACCGGGGAGCTGTTTTTT.

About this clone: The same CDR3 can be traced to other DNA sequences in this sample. CDR3: CASREGFTDTQYF. The DNA of the CDR3 is TGTGCCAGCAGGGAGGGTTTCACAGATACGCAGTATTTT. The rearrangement joins TRBV7-9 to TRBJ2-3, with TRBD2 as a possible D gene (6 bases). Germline CDR1 and CDR2: SEHNR and FQNEAQ (reference sequence). This CDR3 is 13 amino acids long. V shed 6 bases and J shed 2 bases, with 9 bases lying between them. Full variable domain (remainder filled in from reference TRBV7-9 and TRBJ2-3): DTGVSQNPRHKITKRGQNVTFRCDPISEHNRLYWYRQTLGQGPEFLTYFQNEAQLEKSRLLSDRFSAERPKGSFSTLEIQRTEQGDSAMYLCASREGFTDTQYFGPGTRLTVL.

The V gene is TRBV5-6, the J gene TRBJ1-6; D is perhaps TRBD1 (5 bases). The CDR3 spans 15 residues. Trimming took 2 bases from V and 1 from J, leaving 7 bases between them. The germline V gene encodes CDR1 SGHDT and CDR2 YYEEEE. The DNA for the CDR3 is TGTGCCAGCAGCTTTGGACATTCCTATAATTCACCCCTCCACTTT. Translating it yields CASSFGHSYNSPLHF. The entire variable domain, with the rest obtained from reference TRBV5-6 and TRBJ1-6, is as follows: DAGVTQSPTHLIKTRGQQVTLRCSPKSGHDTVSWYQQALGQGPQFIFQYYEEEERQRGNFPDRFSGHQFPNYSSELNVNALLLGDSALYLCASSFGHSYNSPLHFGNGTRLTVT.

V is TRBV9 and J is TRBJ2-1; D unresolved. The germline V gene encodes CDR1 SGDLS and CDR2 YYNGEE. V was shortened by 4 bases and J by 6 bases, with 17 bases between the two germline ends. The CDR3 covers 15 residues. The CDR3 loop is CASSRLGSRGNEQFF. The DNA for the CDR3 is TGTGCCAGCAGCCGGCTAGGATCTCGCGGCAATGAGCAGTTCTTC. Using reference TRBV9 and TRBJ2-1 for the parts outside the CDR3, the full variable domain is DSGVTQTPKHLITATGQRVTLRCSPRSGDLSVYWYQQSLDQGLQFLIQYYNGEERAKGNILERFSAQQFPDLHSELNLSSLELGDSALYFCASSRLGSRGNEQFFGPGTRLTVL.

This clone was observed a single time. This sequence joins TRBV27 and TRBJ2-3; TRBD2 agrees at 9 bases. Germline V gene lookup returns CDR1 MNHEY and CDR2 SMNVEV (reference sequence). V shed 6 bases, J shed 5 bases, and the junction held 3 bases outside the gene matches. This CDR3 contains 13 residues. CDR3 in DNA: TGTGCCAGCAGGGCGGGGGGGAAAGATACGCAGTATTTT. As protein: CASRAGGKDTQYF.

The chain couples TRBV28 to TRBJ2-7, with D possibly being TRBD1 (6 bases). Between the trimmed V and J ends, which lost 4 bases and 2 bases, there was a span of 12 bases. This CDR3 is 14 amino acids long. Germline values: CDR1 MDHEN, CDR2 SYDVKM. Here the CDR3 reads CASSWGGDTYEQYF. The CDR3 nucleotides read TGTGCCAGCAGTTGGGGTGGGGACACCTACGAGCAGTACTTC.

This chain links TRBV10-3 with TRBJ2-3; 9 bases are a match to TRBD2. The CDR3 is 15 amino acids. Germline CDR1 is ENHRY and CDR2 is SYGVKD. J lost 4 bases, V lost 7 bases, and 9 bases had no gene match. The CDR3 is CAINGAGGPADTQYF. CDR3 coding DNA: TGTGCCATCAATGGTGCGGGGGGGCCCGCAGATACGCAGTATTTT.

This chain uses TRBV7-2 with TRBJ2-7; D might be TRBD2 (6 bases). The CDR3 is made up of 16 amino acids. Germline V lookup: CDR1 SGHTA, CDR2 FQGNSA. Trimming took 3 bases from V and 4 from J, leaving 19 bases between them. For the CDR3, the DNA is TGTGCCAGCAGCTTTAGCCCCGCGGGACTCCTTTACGAGCAGTACTTC. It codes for CASSFSPAGLLYEQYF.

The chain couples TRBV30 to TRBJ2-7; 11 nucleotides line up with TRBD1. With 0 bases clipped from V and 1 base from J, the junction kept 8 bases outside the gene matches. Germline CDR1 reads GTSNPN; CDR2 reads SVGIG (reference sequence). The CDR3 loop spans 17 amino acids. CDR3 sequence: CAWSVWDRGGRSYEQYF. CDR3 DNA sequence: TGTGCCTGGAGTGTATGGGACAGGGGGGGAAGGTCCTACGAGCAGTACTTC. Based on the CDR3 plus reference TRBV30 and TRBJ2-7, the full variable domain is SQTIHQWPATLVQPVGSPLSLECTVEGTSNPNLYWYRQAAGRGLQLLFYSVGIGQISSEVPQNLSASRPQDRQFILSSKKLLLSDSGFYLCAWSVWDRGGRSYEQYFGPGTRLTVT.

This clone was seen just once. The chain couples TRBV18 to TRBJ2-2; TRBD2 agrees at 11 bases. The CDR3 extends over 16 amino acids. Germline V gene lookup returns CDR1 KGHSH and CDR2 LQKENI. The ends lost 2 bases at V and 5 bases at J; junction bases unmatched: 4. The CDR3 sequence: CASSPTSGSWTGELFF. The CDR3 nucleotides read TGTGCCAGCTCACCAACTAGCGGGAGTTGGACCGGGGAGCTGTTTTTT.

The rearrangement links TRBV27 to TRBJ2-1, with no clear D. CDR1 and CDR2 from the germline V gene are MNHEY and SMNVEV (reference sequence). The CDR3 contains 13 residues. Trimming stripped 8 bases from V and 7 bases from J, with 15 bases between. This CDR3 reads CASSVSLRNEQFF. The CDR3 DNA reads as TGTGCCAGCTCAGTGTCTCTCCGAAATGAGCAGTTCTTC.